This T cell receptor (beta chain) was sequenced during a study of T cell changes during pregnancy in multiple sclerosis. TCRdb keeps only in-frame clones here, not all; method: immunoSEQ multiplex PCR. The sample holds roughly 53,000 clones; almost 95% are singletons and the top ten take roughly 0.34%. The germline V gene encodes CDR1 GTSNPN and CDR2 SVGIG (reference sequence). The CDR3 is 11 residues long. The V and J ends lost 4 bases and 8 bases respectively, with 10 bases between them. Material: CD4+ T cells from peripheral blood mononuclear cells, obtained in the second trimester of pregnancy. This TCR was recovered from a female donor in good health, enrolled as a control in a pregnancy study. The chain recombines TRBV30 with TRBJ2-3, with D perhaps matching TRBD2 (6 bases). The CDR3 loop is CAWISGATQYF. Written as DNA, the CDR3 is TGTGCCTGGATCTCGGGAGCTACGCAGTATTTT. Full variable domain (missing parts from reference TRBV30 and TRBJ2-3): SQTIHQWPATLVQPVGSPLSLECTVEGTSNPNLYWYRQAAGRGLQLLFYSVGIGQISSEVPQNLSASRPQDRQFILSSKKLLLSDSGFYLCAWISGATQYFGPGTRLTVL.